This TCR beta chain emerged from a study of cytomegalovirus exposure and HLA in healthy donors. CDR1 and CDR2 (germline): SEHNR, FQNEAQ (reference sequence). V gave up 5 bases and J gave up 9 bases, with 11 bases separating them. The CDR3 is made up of 12 amino acids. The study ran its PCR with 60 Vbeta and 13 Jbeta primers. Here immunoSEQ multiplex PCR was the method, and the copy in TCRdb shows in-frame clones only, minus some. Here the sample spans roughly 170,000 clones, approximately 80% being singletons. Sequencing used PBMCs. This TCR was recovered from a female donor in good health and CMV-seronegative. The chain uses TRBV7-9 and TRBJ1-5; D gene ambiguous. The CDR3 nucleotides are TGTGCCAGCAGCCCTGAGGTCGGGCCCCAGCATTTT. As protein: CASSPEVGPQHF.